The T cell receptor (beta chain) under discussion was sequenced for a study of Ad26.COV2.S vaccination and SARS-CoV-2 variants. Study in general: The donor participated in the COV1001 trial, in its Ad26.COV2.S arm.

V shed 3 bases and J shed 5 bases, with 10 bases lying between them. This CDR3 comprises 13 residues. The method was immunoSEQ multiplex PCR; TCRdb's version includes in-frame clones alone and lacks a portion of them. The sample lists about 350,000 clones, less than 90% seen once, with about 6.4% in the top ten. Treatment noted: roughly 18 received Ad26.COV2.S at low or high dose, single or two shots; several received placebo; per-sample allocation not given. The samples were gathered on day 63 after the first injection of vaccine or placebo. The vaccine antigen was prefusion-stabilized Wuhan SARS-CoV-2 spike.

The source was peripheral blood, collected in a trial of Ad26.COV2.S vaccine versus placebo. The TCR sequence derives from a person aged 18 to 59 who received the Ad26.COV2.S COVID-19 vaccine or a placebo. The gene calls are TRBV12-3 or TRBV12-4 and TRBJ1-1; tentatively, D is TRBD1 (6 bases). The CDR3 loop reads CASSFGRGTEAFF. The CDR3 DNA sequence: TGTGCCAGCAGTTTCGGCAGGGGAACTGAAGCTTTCTTT.